This TCR beta chain was recorded in a study of shared clonotypes between healthy human individuals. At the level of the study: Each donor contributed plates that comprised three CD4 naive, three CD4 memory, two CD8 naive and one CD8 memory.

The germline gives CDR1 SGHNT, CDR2 YYREEE (reference sequence). V lost 0 bases and J 5 bases, leaving 11 bases between the germline ends. This CDR3 region has 14 residues. Genomic DNA per cell subset filled all wells of several immunoSEQ plates. The data were produced by immunoSEQ multiplex PCR, yet TCRdb's version contains in-frame clones alone and is incomplete. The sample comprises more than 2,000,000 clones, over 85% of which are singletons, and under 0.15% rests with the top ten. Study-wide points: Generation probabilities were higher for clonotypes shared across all four sorted-subset donors than for unshared ones.

As for this clone: Its antigen is undetermined. Other DNA sequences of this sample code for an identical CDR3.

From CD4+ cells came CD45RA+ naive and CD45RA-negative memory subsets. This clonotype originated in a man younger than 35 in good health. The rearrangement links TRBV5-4 to TRBJ2-5; no clear D. Sequencing was performed on naive CD4+ T cells sorted from blood. Subset defined: CD45RA+ positively selected. The DNA for the CDR3 is TGTGCCAGCAGCTTGGAAGGGCCTGGGGAGACCCAGTACTTC. It translates to CASSLEGPGETQYF.